This T cell receptor (beta chain) was sequenced for a study of CD8 T cells in Susac syndrome. Random-hexamer reverse transcription was applied to about 0.45 to 1 ug RNA. One entry per CDR3 protein results from TCRdb running MiXCR on the immunoSEQ multiplex PCR reads. The sample consists of around 71,000 distinct CDR3 sequences, roughly 93% of them appearing once. The CDR3 is 15 amino acids. V gave up 6 bases and J gave up 5 bases; unmatched junction bases: 8. CDR1 and CDR2 from the germline V gene are SGHTA and FQGTGA. This receptor was taken from a human donor with Susac syndrome. The sequenced material came from CD4+ T cells from PBMCs. The gene calls are TRBV7-3 and TRBJ2-3; TRBD1 matches 10 bases. The CDR3 nucleotides are TGTGCCAGCAGGAGCGGACAGGGGGATAAAGATACGCAGTATTTT. Its translation is CASRSGQGDKDTQYF.